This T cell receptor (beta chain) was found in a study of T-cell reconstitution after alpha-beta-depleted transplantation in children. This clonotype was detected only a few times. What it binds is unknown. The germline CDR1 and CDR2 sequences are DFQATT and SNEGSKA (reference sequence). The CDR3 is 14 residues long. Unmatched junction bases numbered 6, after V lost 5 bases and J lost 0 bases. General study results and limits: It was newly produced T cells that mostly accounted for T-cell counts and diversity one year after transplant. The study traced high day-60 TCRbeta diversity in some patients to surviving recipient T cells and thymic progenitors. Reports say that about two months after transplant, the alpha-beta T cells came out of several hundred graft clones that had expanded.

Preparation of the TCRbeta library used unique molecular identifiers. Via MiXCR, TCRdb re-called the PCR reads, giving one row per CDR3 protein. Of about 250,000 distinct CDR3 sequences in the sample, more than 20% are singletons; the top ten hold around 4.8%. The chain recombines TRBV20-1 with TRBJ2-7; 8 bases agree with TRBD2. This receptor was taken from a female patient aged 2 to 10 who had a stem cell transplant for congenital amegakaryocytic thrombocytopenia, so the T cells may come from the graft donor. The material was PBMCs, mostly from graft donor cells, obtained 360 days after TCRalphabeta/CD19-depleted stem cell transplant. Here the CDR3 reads CSALSGASSYEQYF. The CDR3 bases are TGCAGTGCTCTTAGCGGGGCCAGCTCCTACGAGCAGTACTTC.